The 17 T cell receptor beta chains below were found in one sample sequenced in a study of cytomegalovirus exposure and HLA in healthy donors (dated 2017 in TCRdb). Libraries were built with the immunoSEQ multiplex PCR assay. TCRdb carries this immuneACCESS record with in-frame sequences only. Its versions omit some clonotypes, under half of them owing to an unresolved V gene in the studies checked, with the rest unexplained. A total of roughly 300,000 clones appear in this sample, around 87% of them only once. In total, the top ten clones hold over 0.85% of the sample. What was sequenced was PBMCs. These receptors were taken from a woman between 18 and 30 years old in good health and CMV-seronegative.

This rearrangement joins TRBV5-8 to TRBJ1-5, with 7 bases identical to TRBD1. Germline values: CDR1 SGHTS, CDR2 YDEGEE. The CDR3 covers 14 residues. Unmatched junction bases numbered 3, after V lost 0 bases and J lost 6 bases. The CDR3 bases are TGTGCCAGCAGCTTGGAGGGGGCTCGTCAGCCCCAGCATTTT. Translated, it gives CASSLEGARQPQHF.

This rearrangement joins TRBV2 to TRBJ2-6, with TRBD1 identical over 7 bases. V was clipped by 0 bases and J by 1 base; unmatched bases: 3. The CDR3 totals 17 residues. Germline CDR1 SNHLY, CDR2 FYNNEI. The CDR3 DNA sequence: TGTGCCAGCAGTGAAGCTCGACAGGGATCTGGGGCCAACGTCCTGACTTTC. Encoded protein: CASSEARQGSGANVLTF.

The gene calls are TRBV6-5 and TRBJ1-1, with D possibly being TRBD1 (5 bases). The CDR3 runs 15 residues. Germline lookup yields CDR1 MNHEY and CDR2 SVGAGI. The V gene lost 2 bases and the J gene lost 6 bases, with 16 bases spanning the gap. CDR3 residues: CASSYDHQGGSEAFF. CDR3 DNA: TGTGCCAGCAGTTACGATCACCAGGGAGGGTCTGAAGCTTTCTTT.

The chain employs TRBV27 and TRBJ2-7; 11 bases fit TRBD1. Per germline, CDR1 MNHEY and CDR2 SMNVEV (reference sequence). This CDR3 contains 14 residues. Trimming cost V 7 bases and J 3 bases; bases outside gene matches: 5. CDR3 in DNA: TGTGCCAGCACGGCGGGACAGGGGGTCTACGAGCAGTACTTC. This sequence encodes CASTAGQGVYEQYF.

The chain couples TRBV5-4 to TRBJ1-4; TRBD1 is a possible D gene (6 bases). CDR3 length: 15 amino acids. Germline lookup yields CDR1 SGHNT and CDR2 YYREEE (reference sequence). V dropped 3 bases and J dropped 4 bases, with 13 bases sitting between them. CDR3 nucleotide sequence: TGTGCCAGCAGCTCCCCAGGGGCGGATAATGAAAAACTGTTTTTT. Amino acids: CASSSPGADNEKLFF.

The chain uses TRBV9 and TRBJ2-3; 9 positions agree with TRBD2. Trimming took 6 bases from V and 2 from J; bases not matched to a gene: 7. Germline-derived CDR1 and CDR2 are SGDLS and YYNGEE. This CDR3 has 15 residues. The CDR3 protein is CASTETSGYTDTQYF. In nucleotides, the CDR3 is TGTGCCAGCACCGAGACTAGCGGATACACAGATACGCAGTATTTT.

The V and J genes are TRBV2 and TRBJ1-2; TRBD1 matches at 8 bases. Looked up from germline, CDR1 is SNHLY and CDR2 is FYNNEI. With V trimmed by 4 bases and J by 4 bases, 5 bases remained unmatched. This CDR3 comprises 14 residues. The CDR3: CASSVDRGVYGYTF. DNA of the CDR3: TGTGCCAGCAGTGTTGACAGGGGAGTCTATGGCTACACCTTC.

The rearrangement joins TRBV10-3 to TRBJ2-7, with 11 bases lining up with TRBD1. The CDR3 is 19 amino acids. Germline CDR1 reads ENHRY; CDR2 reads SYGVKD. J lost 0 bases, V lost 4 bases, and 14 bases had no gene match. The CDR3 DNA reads TGTGCCATCAGTGCGGGGCCGGGACAGGGGGGACCAAGCTCCTACGAGCAGTACTTC. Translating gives CAISAGPGQGGPSSYEQYF.

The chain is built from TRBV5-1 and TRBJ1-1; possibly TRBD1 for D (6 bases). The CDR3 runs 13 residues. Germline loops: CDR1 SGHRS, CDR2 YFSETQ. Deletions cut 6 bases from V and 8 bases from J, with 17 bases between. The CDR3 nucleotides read TGCGCCAGCACCGGGGGGTCAGGGGCGGAAGCTTTCTTT. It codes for CASTGGSGAEAFF.

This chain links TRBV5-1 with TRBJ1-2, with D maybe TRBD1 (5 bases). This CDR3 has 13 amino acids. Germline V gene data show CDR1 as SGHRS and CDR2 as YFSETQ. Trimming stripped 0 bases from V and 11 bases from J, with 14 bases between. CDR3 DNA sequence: TGCGCCAGCAGCTTGGAGGTTCTGGCAGGGTACACCTTC. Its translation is CASSLEVLAGYTF.

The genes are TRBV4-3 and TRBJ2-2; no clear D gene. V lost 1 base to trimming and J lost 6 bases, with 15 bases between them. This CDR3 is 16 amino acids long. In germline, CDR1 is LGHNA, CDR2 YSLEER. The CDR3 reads CASSQVVVLQAGELFF. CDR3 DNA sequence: TGCGCCAGCAGCCAAGTTGTGGTTCTGCAGGCCGGGGAGCTGTTTTTT.

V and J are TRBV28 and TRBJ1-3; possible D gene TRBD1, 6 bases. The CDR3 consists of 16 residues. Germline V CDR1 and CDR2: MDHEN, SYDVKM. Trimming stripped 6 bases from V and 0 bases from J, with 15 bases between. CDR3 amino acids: CASSAPTGPSGNTIYF. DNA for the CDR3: TGTGCCAGCAGCGCCCCAACAGGGCCCTCTGGAAACACCATATATTTT. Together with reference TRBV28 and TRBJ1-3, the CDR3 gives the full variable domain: DVKVTQSSRYLVKRTGEKVFLECVQDMDHENMFWYRQDPGLGLRLIYFSYDVKMKEKGDIPEGYSVSREKKERFSLILESASTNQTSMYLCASSAPTGPSGNTIYFGEGSWLTVV.

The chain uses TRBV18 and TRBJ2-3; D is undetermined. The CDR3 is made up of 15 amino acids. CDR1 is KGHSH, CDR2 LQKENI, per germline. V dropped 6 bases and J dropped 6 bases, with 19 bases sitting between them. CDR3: CASSPAASTGDTQYF. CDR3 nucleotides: TGTGCCAGCTCCCCGGCGGCCTCAACTGGGGATACGCAGTATTTT.

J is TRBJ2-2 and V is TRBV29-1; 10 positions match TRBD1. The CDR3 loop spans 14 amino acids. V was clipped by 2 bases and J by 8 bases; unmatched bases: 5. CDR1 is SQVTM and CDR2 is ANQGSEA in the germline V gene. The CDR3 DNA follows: TGCAGCGTTGAAAGGGGACAGGGGACGGGGGAGCTGTTTTTT. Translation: CSVERGQGTGELFF.

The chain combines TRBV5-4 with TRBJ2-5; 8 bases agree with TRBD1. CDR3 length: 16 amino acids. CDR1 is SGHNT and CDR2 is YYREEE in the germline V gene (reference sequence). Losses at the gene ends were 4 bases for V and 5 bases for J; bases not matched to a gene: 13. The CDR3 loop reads CASSPRDRRGIETQYF. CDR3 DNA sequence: TGTGCCAGCAGCCCACGGGACAGGAGAGGGATTGAGACCCAGTACTTC.

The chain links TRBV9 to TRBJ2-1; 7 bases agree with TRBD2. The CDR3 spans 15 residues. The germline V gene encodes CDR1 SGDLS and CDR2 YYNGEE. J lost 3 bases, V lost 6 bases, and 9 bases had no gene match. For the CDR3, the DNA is TGTGCCAGCACCTTGGCGGGAGCCTACTACAATGAGCAGTTCTTC. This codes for CASTLAGAYYNEQFF.

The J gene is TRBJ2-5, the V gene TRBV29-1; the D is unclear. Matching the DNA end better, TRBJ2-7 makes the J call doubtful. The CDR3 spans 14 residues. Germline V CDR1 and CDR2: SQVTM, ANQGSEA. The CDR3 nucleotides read TGCAGCGTTGAGAACAGAGACACCTCCTACGAGCAGTACTTC. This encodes CSVENRDTSYEQYF.